Below, one T cell receptor beta chain is given with its context. The antigen is not known. V was clipped by 5 bases and J by 1 base, with 20 bases between them. CDR1 and CDR2 from the germline V gene are LGHNT and FRNRAP. CDR3 length: 17 residues. The data are from a study of cytomegalovirus exposure and HLA in healthy donors. Both 60 Vbeta primers and 13 Jbeta primers went into the PCR. The table came from immunoSEQ multiplex PCR; TCRdb's copy has only in-frame clones and leaves some out. The repertoire includes about 130,000 clones, roughly four fifths of them detected once, and around 7% sits in the top ten. General study findings and limits: Some TCR beta chains (roughly 160 of them) were listed as cytomegalovirus-associated.

The specimen sequenced was PBMCs. The clonotype originates from a man aged 25 to 40 in good health and CMV-seronegative. The chain joins TRBV12-5 to TRBJ1-1; D may be TRBD1 (6 bases). In DNA, the CDR3 is TGTGCTAGTGGTCTCTCCCGGGACAATATGGAGAACACTGAAGCTTTCTTT. This translates into CASGLSRDNMENTEAFF.